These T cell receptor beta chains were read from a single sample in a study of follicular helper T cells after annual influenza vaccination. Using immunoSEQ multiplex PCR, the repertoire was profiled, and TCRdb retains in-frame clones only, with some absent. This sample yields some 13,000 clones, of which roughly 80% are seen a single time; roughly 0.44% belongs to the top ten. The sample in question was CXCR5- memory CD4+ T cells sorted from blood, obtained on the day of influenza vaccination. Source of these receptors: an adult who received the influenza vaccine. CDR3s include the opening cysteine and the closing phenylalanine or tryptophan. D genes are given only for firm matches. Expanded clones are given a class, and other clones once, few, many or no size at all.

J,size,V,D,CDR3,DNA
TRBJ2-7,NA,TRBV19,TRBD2,CASSISGGHYEQYF,TGTGCCAGTAGTATAAGCGGGGGGCACTACGAGCAGTACTTC
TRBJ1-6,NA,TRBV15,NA,CATSLRNSPLHF,TGTGCCACCAGCCTGAGAAATTCACCCCTCCACTTT
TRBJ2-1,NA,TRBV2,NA,CASSVTGNEQFF,TGTGCCAGCAGTGTTACAGGGAATGAGCAGTTCTTC
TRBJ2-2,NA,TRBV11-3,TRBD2,CASATSGGTGELFF,TGTGCCAGTGCGACTAGCGGGGGAACCGGGGAGCTGTTTTTT
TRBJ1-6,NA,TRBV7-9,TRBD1,CASSRDRGNSPLHF,TGTGCCAGCAGTCGGGACAGGGGGAATTCACCCCTCCACTTT
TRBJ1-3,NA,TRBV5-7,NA,CASSLVGRGNTIYF,TGTGCCAGCAGCTTGGTCGGGAGAGGAAACACCATATATTTT
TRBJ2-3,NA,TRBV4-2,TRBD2,CASSRRLAGGSDFEVGKADTQYF,TGTGCCAGCAGCCGGCGGCTAGCGGGGGGTTCCGACTTTGAGGTGGGGAAGGCAGATACGCAGTATTTT
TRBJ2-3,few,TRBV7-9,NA,CASSPRPAGTDTQYF,TGTGCCAGCAGCCCCCGGCCGGCAGGCACAGATACGCAGTATTTT
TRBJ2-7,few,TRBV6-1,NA,CASGREQYF,TGTGCCAGCGGCAGGGAGCAGTACTTC
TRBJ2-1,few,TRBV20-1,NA,CSASPHNEQFF,TGCAGTGCTAGCCCACACAATGAGCAGTTCTTC
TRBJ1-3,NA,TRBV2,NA,CASSEGSSGNTIYF,TGTGCCAGCAGTGAGGGGAGCTCTGGAAACACCATATATTTT
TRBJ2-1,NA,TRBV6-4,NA,CASSEITLVLGYNEQFF,TGTGCCAGCAGTGAAATCACTCTGGTCCTCGGCTACAATGAGCAGTTCTTC
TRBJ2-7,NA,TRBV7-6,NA,CASSLTPREQYF,TGTGCCAGCAGCTTAACTCCCAGGGAGCAGTACTTC
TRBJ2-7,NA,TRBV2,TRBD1,CASSRPPGQGGYEQYF,TGTGCCAGCAGCCGCCCTCCGGGACAGGGGGGCTACGAGCAGTACTTC
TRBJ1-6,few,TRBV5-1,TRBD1,CASSSGQGWDSPLHF,TGCGCCAGCAGCAGCGGACAGGGCTGGGATTCACCCCTCCACTTT
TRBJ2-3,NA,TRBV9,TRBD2,CASSVGWGGDRDTQYF,TGTGCCAGCAGCGTAGGCTGGGGGGGGGATAGAGATACGCAGTATTTT
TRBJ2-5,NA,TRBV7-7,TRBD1,CASSLRRTGEETQYF,TGTGCCAGCAGCTTACGGCGGACAGGGGAAGAGACCCAGTACTTC
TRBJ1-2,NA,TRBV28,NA,CASRVTGSEGLLDGYTF,TGTGCCAGCAGGGTAACAGGGTCTGAGGGTTTATTGGATGGCTACACCTTC
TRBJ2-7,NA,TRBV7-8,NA,CASSLVATYEQYF,TGTGCCAGCAGCTTAGTGGCCACCTACGAGCAGTACTTC
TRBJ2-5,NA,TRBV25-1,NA,CASSELGRAQETQYF,TGTGCCAGCAGTGAATTGGGACGGGCGCAAGAGACCCAGTACTTC
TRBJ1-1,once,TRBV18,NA,CASSPTGLAEAFF,TGTGCCAGCTCACCAACAGGTTTGGCTGAAGCTTTCTTT
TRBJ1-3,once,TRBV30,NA,CAWSDFGGGTGNTIYF,TGTGCCTGGAGTGATTTTGGGGGGGGAACTGGAAACACCATATATTTT
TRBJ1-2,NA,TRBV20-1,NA,CSGRVEGYTF,TGCAGTGGTAGGGTAGAGGGCTACACCTTC
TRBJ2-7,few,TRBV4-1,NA,CASSQGIFGQGQYF,TGCGCCAGCAGCCAAGGCATATTCGGGCAGGGGCAGTACTTC
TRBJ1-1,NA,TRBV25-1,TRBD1,CASSEPGTGGTEAFF,TGTGCCAGCAGTGAACCCGGGACAGGGGGGACTGAAGCTTTCTTT
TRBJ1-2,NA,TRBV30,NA,CAVQGRNYGYTF,TGTGCCGTGCAGGGGCGGAACTATGGCTACACCTTC
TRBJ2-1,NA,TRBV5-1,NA,CASSTVGGGYNEQFF,TGCGCCAGCAGCACCGTGGGGGGCGGTTACAATGAGCAGTTCTTC
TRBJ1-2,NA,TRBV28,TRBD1,CASSLTGTGGSNYGYTF,TGTGCCAGCAGTTTAACCGGGACAGGGGGCTCAAACTATGGCTACACCTTC
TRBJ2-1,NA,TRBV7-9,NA,CASSRGPVRFF,TGTGCCAGCAGCCGGGGACCGGTACGGTTCTTC
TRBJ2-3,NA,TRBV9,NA,CASSVGGSRTDTQYF,TGTGCCAGCAGCGTAGGGGGCAGCCGCACAGATACGCAGTATTTT
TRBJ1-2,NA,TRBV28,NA,CASSLRAYGYTF,TGTGCCAGCAGTTTGCGGGCCTATGGCTACACCTTC
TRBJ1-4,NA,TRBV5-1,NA,CASSRDSATNEKLFF,TGCGCCAGCAGCCGAGACTCCGCAACTAATGAAAAACTGTTTTTT
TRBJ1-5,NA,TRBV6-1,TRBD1,CATRDRGSQPQHF,TGTGCCACCCGGGACAGAGGGTCTCAGCCCCAGCATTTT
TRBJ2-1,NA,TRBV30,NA,CAWTRGVGVEQFF,TGTGCCTGGACTAGGGGAGTGGGGGTCGAGCAGTTCTTC
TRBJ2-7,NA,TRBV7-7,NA,CASSMDRGPSNEQYF,TGTGCCAGCAGTATGGACAGAGGTCCATCCAACGAGCAGTACTTC
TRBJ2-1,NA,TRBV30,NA,CAWSRVLGGGNNEQFF,TGTGCCTGGAGTAGGGTTCTTGGAGGGGGTAACAATGAGCAGTTCTTC
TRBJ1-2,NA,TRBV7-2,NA,CASSLGQNYGYTF,TGTGCCAGCAGCTTAGGACAGAACTATGGCTACACCTTC
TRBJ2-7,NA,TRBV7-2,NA,CASSLDRTIYEQYF,TGTGCCAGCAGCTTAGACCGGACGATCTACGAGCAGTACTTC
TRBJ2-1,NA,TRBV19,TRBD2,CASSALTGGPRNEQFF,TGTGCCAGTAGCGCTCTCACGGGGGGGCCGCGGAATGAGCAGTTCTTC
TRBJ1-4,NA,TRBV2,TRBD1,CASVQGGEKLFF,TGTGCCAGCGTGCAGGGGGGTGAAAAACTGTTTTTT
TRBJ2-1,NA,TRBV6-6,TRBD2,CASSPLGGVINEQFF,TGTGCCAGCAGTCCGCTCGGGGGGGTTATTAATGAGCAGTTCTTC
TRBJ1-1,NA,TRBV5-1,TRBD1,CASSLGQGVPEAFF,TGCGCCAGCAGCTTAGGACAGGGGGTCCCTGAAGCTTTCTTT
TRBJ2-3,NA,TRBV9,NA,CASSVGGGYGTDTQYF,TGTGCCAGCAGCGTAGGTGGGGGCTACGGCACAGATACGCAGTATTTT
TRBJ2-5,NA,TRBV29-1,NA,CSVHRGGETQYF,TGCAGCGTTCACAGGGGGGGGGAGACCCAGTACTTC
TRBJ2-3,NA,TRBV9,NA,CASSVVGGADTQYF,TGTGCCAGCAGCGTAGTGGGCGGCGCGGATACGCAGTATTTT
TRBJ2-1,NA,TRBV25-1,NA,CASSVGQSTYNEQFF,TGTGCCAGCAGTGTTGGACAGTCGACCTACAATGAGCAGTTCTTC
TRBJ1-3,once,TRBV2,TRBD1,CAREEGQGRGNTIYF,TGTGCCAGGGAGGAGGGACAGGGGCGCGGAAACACCATATATTTT
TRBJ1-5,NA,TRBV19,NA,CASTLGWAQPQHF,TGTGCCAGTACATTAGGTTGGGCGCAGCCCCAGCATTTT
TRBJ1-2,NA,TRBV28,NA,CASSLSGVGYGYTF,TGTGCCAGCAGTTTATCTGGTGTAGGGTATGGCTACACCTTC
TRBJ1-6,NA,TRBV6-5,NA,CASSQDRIANSPLHF,TGTGCCAGCAGCCAAGACCGGATCGCGAATTCACCCCTCCACTTT
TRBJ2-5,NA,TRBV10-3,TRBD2,CAISESGLAVETQYF,TGTGCCATCAGTGAGTCGGGACTAGCTGTGGAGACCCAGTACTTC
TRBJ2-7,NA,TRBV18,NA,CASSPGFTYEQYF,TGTGCCAGCTCACCGGGTTTTACCTACGAGCAGTACTTC
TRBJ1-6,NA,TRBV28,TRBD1,CASSLLQGITLHF,TGTGCCAGCAGTTTACTACAGGGGATCACCCTCCACTTT
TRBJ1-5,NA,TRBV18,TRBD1,CASSPTGDSQPQHF,TGTGCCAGCTCACCGACAGGGGATAGTCAGCCCCAGCATTTT
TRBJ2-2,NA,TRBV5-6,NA,CASSSMTALNTGELFF,TGTGCCAGCAGCTCCATGACAGCCCTGAATACCGGGGAGCTGTTTTTT
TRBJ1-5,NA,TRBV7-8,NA,CASSVGEVGASRQPQHF,TGTGCCAGCAGCGTGGGGGAGGTGGGGGCCAGCCGGCAGCCCCAGCATTTT
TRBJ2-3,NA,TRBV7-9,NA,CASSLGDFTDTQYF,TGTGCCAGCAGCTTAGGAGATTTCACAGATACGCAGTATTTT